The source of this T cell receptor beta chain is a study of regulatory T cells in long-lasting Graves disease. This clonotype was recorded at least ten times. The CDR3 runs 13 residues. The germline V gene has CDR1 SNHLY and CDR2 FYNNEI. With 3 bases clipped from V and 9 bases from J, the junction kept 4 bases outside the gene matches. Through Arm-PCR of CDR3 regions and iRepertoire HTBI primers, TCR beta libraries were built. TCRdb reanalysed the multiplex PCR reads using MiXCR and keeps one entry per CDR3 protein. The table records 400,000 to 650,000 distinct CDR3 sequences, about 15% of them present only once. Time point given: newly diagnosed GD, antithyroid drugs for less than 3 months. The authors made the TCR library using RNA they extracted from PBMCs. The data were also submitted as part of a second study, on T cells in Graves' hyperthyroidism and ophthalmopathy.

This receptor was obtained from a woman aged 35-65 years with Graves disease. The gene calls are TRBV2 and TRBJ2-7; TRBD1 aligns across 11 bases. Sequencing was performed on peripheral blood mononuclear cells (PBMCs), taken at new diagnosis, from a patient treated with antithyroid drugs. CDR3 sequence: CASSEGQGVAQYF. CDR3 nucleotides: TGTGCCAGCAGTGAGGGACAGGGGGTCGCGCAGTACTTC.